The source of this TCR beta chain is a study of shared T cell receptors in the human thymus. Germline CDR1 and CDR2: MNHNS and SASEGT. The CDR3 contains 14 residues. Trimming cost V 7 bases and J 3 bases, with 16 bases left between them. The assay was immunoSEQ multiplex PCR, and TCRdb's table has in-frame clones only and misses some. The data show roughly 660,000 clones, 88% seen once. Separately, the same data were catalogued under a study of human thymus T cells.

The gene calls are TRBV6-1 and TRBJ2-7, with TRBD1 as a possible D gene (7 bases). The sample was thymocytes. The receptor comes from a boy under three years old with a congenital heart defect. The CDR3 bases are TGTGCCAGCACTGCGACAGGGAGGAGCTACGAGCAGTACTTC. Translated, it gives CASTATGRSYEQYF.